These 24 T cell receptor beta chains originate from one sample sequenced in a study of blood T cell repertoires in COVID-19. Using immunoSEQ multiplex PCR, the repertoire was profiled, and TCRdb retains in-frame clones only, with some absent. This sample has about 150,000 clones, with 65% to 90% found just once. Sequencing was carried out using peripheral blood. Receptor source: a woman aged 55-70 years with active or convalescent COVID-19.

This chain uses TRBV5-1 with TRBJ2-3; 14 positions match TRBD2. This CDR3 region has 17 residues. Trimming cost V 4 bases and J 2 bases; bases outside gene matches: 6. Germline V lookup: CDR1 SGHRS, CDR2 YFSETQ. CDR3 nucleotides: TGCGCCAGCAGCCCCGGACTAGCGGGGGGATACACAGATACGCAGTATTTT. This encodes CASSPGLAGGYTDTQYF. Supplemented by reference TRBV5-1 and TRBJ2-3, the full variable domain reads KAGVTQTPRYLIKTRGQQVTLSCSPISGHRSVSWYQQTPGQGLQFLFEYFSETQRNKGNFPGRFSGRQFSNSRSEMNVSTLELGDSALYLCASSPGLAGGYTDTQYFGPGTRLTVL.

The genes are TRBV7-2 and TRBJ2-6; 8 bases are a match to TRBD1. The length of the CDR3 is 20 residues. Germline lookup yields CDR1 SGHTA and CDR2 FQGNSA. The V gene end was trimmed by 0 bases and the J gene end by 2 bases; junction bases not matched to a gene: 12. The CDR3 DNA follows: TGTGCCAGCAGCTTAGCCCGGACAGGGTATGGGAGTCCTGGGGCCAACGTCCTGACTTTC. As protein: CASSLARTGYGSPGANVLTF.

The genes are TRBV4-2 and TRBJ1-1; TRBD1 is a possible D gene (6 bases). Germline V gene lookup returns CDR1 LGHNA and CDR2 YNFKEQ. V lost 4 bases and J lost 0, with 12 bases in between. The CDR3 covers 15 residues. CDR3 residues: CASSRPGTLNTEAFF. In DNA form, the CDR3 reads TGTGCCAGCAGCCGGCCCGGGACATTGAACACTGAAGCTTTCTTT.

The chain links TRBV7-2 to TRBJ1-5; no definite D call. Germline assignment: CDR1 SGHTA and CDR2 FQGNSA. The CDR3 has 14 residues. With 1 base removed from V and 1 base from J, the gap between germline ends came to 5 bases. CDR3 nucleotide sequence: TGTGCCAGCAGCTTAGGGCCGAGCAATCAGCCCCAGCATTTT. This translates into CASSLGPSNQPQHF.

The chain links TRBV10-3 to TRBJ1-6; D might be TRBD1 (6 bases). Trimming took off 4 bases at V and 5 bases at J, with 9 bases between the two ends. There are 14 residues in the CDR3. In germline, CDR1 is ENHRY, CDR2 SYGVKD. DNA of the CDR3: TGTGCCATCAGTGGACAGGATGATAATTCACCCCTCCACTTT. It encodes CAISGQDDNSPLHF.

This chain uses TRBV28 with TRBJ1-2; perhaps TRBD1 as D (5 bases). The CDR3 is 13 residues long. With 4 bases removed from V and 6 bases from J, the gap between germline ends came to 12 bases. Germline V gives CDR1 MDHEN, CDR2 SYDVKM. CDR3 bases: TGTGCCAGCAGTTCCTGGGACTTCAATGGCTACACCTTC. As protein: CASSSWDFNGYTF.

Written as DNA, the CDR3 is TGTGCCAGCAGCTTAGAAGGGGCTGAAGCTTTCTTT. Translation: CASSLEGAEAFF. The chain employs TRBV13 and TRBJ1-1; possibly TRBD1 for D (5 bases). V was shortened by 1 base and J by 6 bases, with 6 bases between the two germline ends. CDR1 and CDR2 from the germline V gene are PRHDT and FYEKMQ (reference sequence). The CDR3 sequence is 12 residues long.

In its sample, this clone was seen a few times. V is TRBV30 and J is TRBJ2-6; 7 nucleotides line up with TRBD1. The CDR3 loop spans 14 amino acids. V shed 7 bases and J 0 bases; nucleotides not matched to a gene: 3. Per germline, CDR1 GTSNPN and CDR2 SVGIG (reference sequence). The CDR3 region has the DNA TGTGCCTTAGGGACAGCCTCTGGGGCCAACGTCCTGACTTTC. As protein: CALGTASGANVLTF.

The rearrangement uses TRBV5-6 and TRBJ2-1, with 8 bases that match TRBD2. This CDR3 contains 14 residues. J gave up 7 bases and V 4 bases, and 7 bases lay outside the gene matches. CDR1 is SGHDT and CDR2 is YYEEEE in the germline V gene. CDR3 sequence reads: CASSLTGGGNEQFF. Here the CDR3 DNA reads TGTGCCAGCAGCCTGACGGGCGGGGGGAATGAGCAGTTCTTC.

The CDR3 DNA follows: TGTGCCAGTCAGGACAGGGGGTATGAACTGTTTTTT. Translating gives CASQDRGYELFF. The gene calls are TRBV19 and TRBJ1-4; 10 nucleotides match TRBD1. The V and J ends lost 8 bases and 12 bases, in that order; junction bases with no gene match: 6. The CDR3 is made up of 12 amino acids. The germline V gene has CDR1 LNHDA and CDR2 SQIVND (reference sequence).

The J gene is TRBJ1-1, the V gene TRBV6-2 or TRBV6-3; D is ambiguous. CDR3 size: 15 residues. Per germline, CDR1 MNHEY and CDR2 SVGEGT. Trimming removed 0 bases at V and 4 bases at J, with 12 bases between. The CDR3 region is CASSYSITSGTEAFF. DNA for the CDR3: TGTGCCAGCAGTTACTCGATCACCTCAGGCACTGAAGCTTTCTTT.

This chain connects TRBV27 to TRBJ1-6; D gene unclear. Germline V gene sequence: CDR1 MNHEY, CDR2 SMNVEV (reference sequence). This CDR3 spans 14 amino acids. V lost 8 bases and J lost 5, with 13 bases in between. This CDR3 reads CASRAQRDNSPLHF. For the CDR3, the DNA is TGTGCCAGCCGCGCCCAGAGGGATAATTCACCCCTCCACTTT.

This rearrangement joins TRBV9 to TRBJ1-2, with 7 bases that match TRBD1. V lost 4 bases, J lost 8 bases, and 8 bases stayed unmatched. The CDR3 extends over 13 amino acids. Germline V lookup: CDR1 SGDLS, CDR2 YYNGEE. The CDR3 loop reads CASSPGQAKGYTF. The CDR3 nucleotides read TGTGCCAGCAGCCCCGGACAGGCGAAAGGCTACACCTTC.

This clone was seen a single time. The chain employs TRBV6-2 or TRBV6-3 and TRBJ2-7; D unresolved. Trimming left V 6 bases short and J 6 bases short, with 15 bases between. The CDR3 covers 13 residues. In germline, CDR1 is MNHEY, CDR2 SVGEGT. The DNA of the CDR3 is TGTGCCAGCAGCTCCGGTTTCCCCTCCGAGCAGTACTTC. This sequence encodes CASSSGFPSEQYF.

This clone has just one count. The V call is TRBV14, the J call TRBJ1-6; D gene ambiguous. The germline V gene has CDR1 SGHDN and CDR2 FVKESK. This CDR3 comprises 12 residues. Trimming removed 6 bases at V and 7 bases at J, with 7 bases between. The CDR3 DNA reads TGTGCCAGCAGAGACACGAATTCACCCCTCCACTTT. Amino acid sequence: CASRDTNSPLHF.

The rearrangement uses TRBV28 and TRBJ1-5; 7 positions match TRBD1. Germline CDR1 MDHEN, CDR2 SYDVKM. The CDR3 has 14 amino acids. After removal of 10 bases from V and 7 bases from J, the junction contained 13 bases not matched to a gene. The CDR3 nucleotides read TGTGCCACCGTGATGTCGACAGGGCGGCAGCCCCAGCATTTT. Amino acids: CATVMSTGRQPQHF.

The chain is built from TRBV27 and TRBJ2-2, with D tentatively TRBD2 (6 bases). There are 15 residues in the CDR3. Germline CDR1 is MNHEY and CDR2 is SMNVEV (reference sequence). V was shortened by 0 bases and J by 4 bases, with 9 bases between the two germline ends. CDR3 in DNA: TGTGCCAGCAGTTTATCATACGGGGGCACCGGGGAGCTGTTTTTT. This encodes CASSLSYGGTGELFF.

J is TRBJ1-2 and V is TRBV6-6, with D perhaps matching TRBD1 (5 bases). Per germline, CDR1 MNHNY and CDR2 SVGAGI (reference sequence). With 4 bases removed from V and 8 bases from J, the gap between germline ends came to 8 bases. The CDR3 runs 11 residues. The CDR3: CASSWGEGYTF. Here the CDR3 DNA reads TGTGCCAGCAGTTGGGGGGAAGGCTACACCTTC.

The gene calls are TRBV10-3 and TRBJ1-1; tentative D call: TRBD1 (6 bases). Germline-derived CDR1 and CDR2 are ENHRY and SYGVKD. V lost 7 bases, J lost 1 base, and 10 bases lay in between. The CDR3 runs to 13 residues. As DNA, the CDR3 is TGTGCCATCAACCCGACAGGGAACACTGAAGCTTTCTTT. It yields the protein CAINPTGNTEAFF.

This rearrangement joins TRBV6-5 to TRBJ2-6; tentative D call: TRBD1 (6 bases). The CDR3 has 16 amino acids. The germline gives CDR1 MNHEY, CDR2 SVGAGI. V lost 1 base and J lost 2, with 9 bases in between. The CDR3 DNA reads as TGTGCCAGCAGTTACTTTTCAGGGGCTGGGGCCAACGTCCTGACTTTC. Its translation is CASSYFSGAGANVLTF.

The CDR3 reads CASSYSNRGGNEQFF. DNA for the CDR3: TGTGCCAGCAGTTACTCGAACAGGGGGGGAAATGAGCAGTTCTTC. The chain joins TRBV6-5 to TRBJ2-1; the D gene is possibly TRBD1 (8 bases). The length of the CDR3 is 15 residues. Trimming removed 0 bases from V and 7 bases from J, with 13 bases in between. Germline V lookup: CDR1 MNHEY, CDR2 SVGAGI.

The V call is TRBV4-2, the J call TRBJ2-7, with 7 bases fitting TRBD1. The length of the CDR3 is 15 residues. Germline trimming cut 3 bases from V and 5 bases from J; bases unmatched to any gene: 10. The V gene's germline CDR1 is LGHNA and CDR2 YNFKEQ. CDR3: CASSHINRGRDEQYF. The CDR3 nucleotides read TGTGCCAGCAGCCATATAAACAGGGGAAGAGACGAGCAGTACTTC.

The chain uses TRBV19 and TRBJ2-3, with 7 bases aligning to TRBD1. The CDR3 loop spans 14 amino acids. CDR1 and CDR2 from the germline V gene are LNHDA and SQIVND (reference sequence). J was trimmed by 4 bases and V by 5 bases; bases with no gene match: 6. DNA of the CDR3: TGTGCCAGTAGTGAACAGGGGAATGCAGATACGCAGTATTTT. Its translation is CASSEQGNADTQYF.

The chain employs TRBV29-1 and TRBJ1-2; 12 positions agree with TRBD1. The CDR3 totals 15 residues. Trimming cost V 4 bases and J 3 bases; bases outside gene matches: 6. Germline V gene sequence: CDR1 SQVTM, CDR2 ANQGSEA. The CDR3 DNA reads as TGCAGCGTTGTGGTCGGGACAGGGGGCGACTATGGCTACACCTTC. Its translation: CSVVVGTGGDYGYTF. Full variable domain (missing parts from reference TRBV29-1 and TRBJ1-2): SAVISQKPSRDICQRGTSLTIQCQVDSQVTMMFWYRQQPGQSLTLIATANQGSEATYESGFVIDKFPISRPNLTFSTLTVSNMSPEDSSIYLCSVVVGTGGDYGYTFGSGTRLTVV.